The 7 T cell receptor beta chains below were found in one sample sequenced in a study of T cells after posttransplantation cyclophosphamide. The method was immunoSEQ multiplex PCR; TCRdb's version includes in-frame clones alone and lacks a portion of them. Of about 7,000 clones listed, about 90% are singletons. The sequencing input was CD4+ T cells sorted from blood. Receptors were obtained from a woman aged 45-59 years in good health and a related stem cell transplant donor.

This clone has a single count. The chain recombines TRBV28 with TRBJ1-3; D is possibly TRBD1 (6 bases). The V end lost 7 bases, the J end lost 0 bases, and 13 bases lay between the germline ends. CDR3 length equals 15 residues. CDR1 MDHEN and CDR2 SYDVKM come from the germline V gene. CDR3: CASNPNRVSGNTIYF. CDR3 DNA: TGTGCCAGCAACCCCAACAGGGTCTCTGGAAACACCATATATTTT.

The V and J genes are TRBV5-1 and TRBJ2-1, with a tentative D call TRBD2 (6 bases). Germline V gives CDR1 SGHRS, CDR2 YFSETQ. CDR3 length: 17 amino acids. V was cut by 0 bases and J by 0 bases, with 13 bases left in between. CDR3: CASSLELIGGSYNEQFF. CDR3 DNA: TGCGCCAGCAGCTTGGAATTGATCGGGGGCTCCTACAATGAGCAGTTCTTC. The complete variable domain, with remaining parts taken from reference TRBV5-1 and TRBJ2-1, reads KAGVTQTPRYLIKTRGQQVTLSCSPISGHRSVSWYQQTPGQGLQFLFEYFSETQRNKGNFPGRFSGRQFSNSRSEMNVSTLELGDSALYLCASSLELIGGSYNEQFFGPGTRLTVL.

V usage is TRBV28 and J usage is TRBJ2-1; 15 bases align to TRBD2. V was clipped by 5 bases and J by 6 bases; unmatched bases: 11. This CDR3 region has 18 residues. Per germline, CDR1 MDHEN and CDR2 SYDVKM. The CDR3 coding sequence is TGTGCCAGCAGTCCTTTTGGACTAGCGGGAGGGCCGGCCAATGAGCAGTTCTTC. It specifies CASSPFGLAGGPANEQFF.

This clone occurred once. The chain uses TRBV14 and TRBJ1-1, with D unclear. V was cut by 8 bases and J by 1 base, with 8 bases left in between. Per the germline V gene, CDR1 is SGHDN and CDR2 is FVKESK. This CDR3 contains 12 residues. The DNA for the CDR3 is TGTGCCAGCGGGCGACAGAACACTGAAGCTTTCTTT. This sequence encodes CASGRQNTEAFF.

With respect to this clone: Relative to the germline gene, one junction end is altered; a read error may explain this. Additional DNA sequences in this sample encode the identical CDR3. The rearrangement links TRBV2 to TRBJ1-6; 8 nucleotides match TRBD1. CDR1 and CDR2 from the germline V gene are SNHLY and FYNNEI. This CDR3 contains 14 residues. CDR3 loop: CARNTGGRNSPLHF. The CDR3 nucleotides read TGTGCCAGAAACACAGGGGGAAGGAATTCCCCCCTCCACTTT.

The chain uses TRBV5-1 and TRBJ1-2; 7 bases match TRBD1. The CDR3 spans 13 residues. V lost 0 bases and J lost 6; bases outside the gene matches: 2. From germline, CDR1 is SGHRS and CDR2 YFSETQ. The CDR3 loop is CASSLVQGDGYTF. CDR3 in DNA: TGCGCCAGCAGCTTGGTCCAGGGGGATGGCTACACCTTC.

This clone was seen just once. The chain joins TRBV9 to TRBJ2-1; 9 positions agree with TRBD2. With 4 bases clipped from V and 6 bases from J, the junction kept 17 bases outside the gene matches. The CDR3 has 18 residues. In germline, CDR1 is SGDLS, CDR2 YYNGEE. The CDR3 DNA follows: TGTGCCAGCAGCCCCGATGGAGGGGTTGCGGGGGGGGGCAATGAGCAGTTCTTC. Its translation is CASSPDGGVAGGGNEQFF.